These 9 T cell receptor beta chains were sequenced from one sample in a study of blood T cell repertoires in COVID-19. Profiled with immunoSEQ multiplex PCR; TCRdb holds only in-frame clones, not every one. The table records tens of thousands of clones, about nine tenths of them present only once. Sequenced: peripheral blood. These receptors originate from a man younger than 35 with COVID-19, enrolled during active disease.

This rearrangement joins TRBV7-3 to TRBJ2-2; TRBD1 might be the D (5 bases). CDR3 length: 12 amino acids. Germline loops: CDR1 SGHTA, CDR2 FQGTGA. Trimming shortened V by 5 bases and J by 8 bases, and 9 bases separated the two germline ends. The CDR3, as DNA: TGTGCCAGCAGCCCCAGGACAGGGGAGCTGTTTTTT. Translated: CASSPRTGELFF.

The chain has TRBV19 and TRBJ2-7; 10 positions agree with TRBD2. CDR1 is LNHDA and CDR2 is SQIVND in the germline V gene (reference sequence). With 5 bases clipped from V and 3 bases from J, the junction kept 7 bases outside the gene matches. The CDR3 runs to 15 residues. CDR3 loop: CASSWTSGFLYEQYF. CDR3 DNA sequence: TGTGCCAGTAGTTGGACTAGCGGCTTTCTCTACGAGCAGTACTTC.

This chain connects TRBV19 to TRBJ1-5; TRBD1 agrees at 12 bases. The ends lost 9 bases at V and 0 bases at J; junction bases unmatched: 6. Looked up from germline, CDR1 is LNHDA and CDR2 is SQIVND (reference sequence). The CDR3 contains 16 residues. The CDR3 region has the DNA TGTGCCAGCCGGGACAGGGGGCCTTATAGCAATCAGCCCCAGCATTTT. It codes for CASRDRGPYSNQPQHF. The whole variable domain, remainder taken from reference TRBV19 and TRBJ1-5, is DGGITQSPKYLFRKEGQNVTLSCEQNLNHDAMYWYRQDPGQGLRLIYYSQIVNDFQKGDIAEGYSVSREKKESFPLTVTSAQKNPTAFYLCASRDRGPYSNQPQHFGDGTRLSIL.

The chain links TRBV27 to TRBJ2-1; maybe TRBD1 (6 bases). The CDR3 covers 11 residues. CDR1 is MNHEY and CDR2 is SMNVEV in the germline V gene (reference sequence). The V end was cut by 2 bases, the J end by 12 bases, with 8 bases between. The CDR3 sequence is CASSLGQLQFF. The CDR3 DNA sequence: TGTGCCAGCAGTTTAGGACAGTTGCAGTTCTTC.

V is TRBV7-2 and J is TRBJ2-1; possible D gene TRBD1, 6 bases. The CDR3 is 12 residues long. Trimming removed 4 bases from V and 7 bases from J, with 8 bases in between. Per germline, CDR1 SGHTA and CDR2 FQGNSA. Here the CDR3 DNA reads TGTGCCAGCAGCTGGGACATGAATGAGCAGTTCTTC. Translated: CASSWDMNEQFF. The whole variable domain, remainder taken from reference TRBV7-2 and TRBJ2-1, is GAGVSQSPSNKVTEKGKDVELRCDPISGHTALYWYRQSLGQGLEFLIYFQGNSAPDKSGLPSDRFSAERTGGSVSTLTIQRTQQEDSAVYLCASSWDMNEQFFGPGTRLTVL.

The chain carries TRBV28 and TRBJ1-1; D may be TRBD1 (6 bases). Germline-derived CDR1 and CDR2 are MDHEN and SYDVKM. With 7 bases removed from V and 4 bases from J, the gap between germline ends came to 7 bases. The CDR3 has 11 amino acids. The CDR3 protein is CASIQGTEAFF. The CDR3 nucleotides are TGTGCCAGCATACAGGGCACTGAAGCTTTCTTT.

This clone occurred once. The rearrangement links TRBV5-6 to TRBJ2-1, with TRBD1 identical over 10 bases. The CDR3 sequence is 17 residues long. V dropped 5 bases and J dropped 0; count of bases not matched to a gene: 8. The V gene's germline CDR1 is SGHDT and CDR2 YYEEEE. CDR3 sequence reads: CASSGTGDGSSYNEQFF. The CDR3 DNA follows: TGTGCCAGCAGTGGGACAGGGGATGGAAGCTCCTACAATGAGCAGTTCTTC.

V and J are TRBV7-9 and TRBJ1-3, with unresolved D. This CDR3 spans 15 amino acids. V was cut by 5 bases and J by 0 bases, with 11 bases left in between. Germline CDR1 and CDR2: SEHNR and FQNEAQ (reference sequence). CDR3 protein: CASSTVLSSGNTIYF. The DNA of the CDR3 is TGTGCCAGCAGCACAGTCTTGAGCTCTGGAAACACCATATATTTT.

The rearrangement links TRBV9 to TRBJ2-7; D unclear. V was cut by 0 bases and J by 2 bases, with 6 bases left in between. The CDR3 is 13 residues long. Germline CDR1 reads SGDLS; CDR2 reads YYNGEE. CDR3 in amino acids: CASSVGQTYEQYF. The CDR3 DNA is TGTGCCAGCAGCGTAGGGCAGACCTACGAGCAGTACTTC.